This TCR beta chain comes out of a study of shared clonotypes between healthy human individuals. About the research overall: Per donor, CD8 memory used one plate, CD8 naive used two, CD4 memory used three and CD4 naive used three.

Measured with immunoSEQ multiplex PCR; TCRdb has only the in-frame clones, and not every one. This table holds around 2,000,000 clones, 85% to 95% found once. The CDR3 length is 14 residues. The germline V gene encodes CDR1 SQVTM and CDR2 ANQGSEA. V lost 1 base, J lost 5 bases, and 14 bases lay in between. Sequenced input: naive CD4+ T cells sorted from blood. Described subset: CD45RA+ positively selected. The chain combines TRBV29-1 with TRBJ1-1; a possible D gene is TRBD1 (5 bases). The receptor comes from a man younger than 30 in good health. The CDR3 loop is CSVEAEGANTEAFF. DNA of the CDR3: TGCAGCGTTGAAGCAGAAGGGGCTAATACTGAAGCTTTCTTT. The full variable domain, with the rest looked up from reference TRBV29-1 and TRBJ1-1, is SAVISQKPSRDICQRGTSLTIQCQVDSQVTMMFWYRQQPGQSLTLIATANQGSEATYESGFVIDKFPISRPNLTFSTLTVSNMSPEDSSIYLCSVEAEGANTEAFFGQGTRLTVV.